This T cell receptor beta chain was sequenced in a study of response to subunit inactivated influenza vaccine. Study observations and caveats: Only a handful of new T cells, the authors suggested, are recruited with each seasonal influenza vaccination.

On this clonotype: Its antigen is currently unknown.

The CDR3 extends over 15 amino acids. Germline CDR1 reads GTSNPN; CDR2 reads SVGIG (reference sequence). Unmatched junction bases numbered 10, after V lost 3 bases and J lost 3 bases. TCRdb re-called the RT-PCR reads through MiXCR, storing one row per CDR3 protein. This sample has around 530,000 distinct CDR3 sequences, with 16% found just once. The input for sequencing was CD4+ T cells sorted from PBMCs, taken less than 25 months after vaccination. The V gene is TRBV30, the J gene TRBJ2-7; 8 bases align to TRBD1. The TCR was taken from a man aged 50-75 years who received an inactivated influenza vaccine. The CDR3 sequence is CAWSRQGPPYYEQYF. The CDR3, as DNA: TGTGCCTGGAGCCGACAGGGGCCCCCCTACTACGAGCAGTACTTC.